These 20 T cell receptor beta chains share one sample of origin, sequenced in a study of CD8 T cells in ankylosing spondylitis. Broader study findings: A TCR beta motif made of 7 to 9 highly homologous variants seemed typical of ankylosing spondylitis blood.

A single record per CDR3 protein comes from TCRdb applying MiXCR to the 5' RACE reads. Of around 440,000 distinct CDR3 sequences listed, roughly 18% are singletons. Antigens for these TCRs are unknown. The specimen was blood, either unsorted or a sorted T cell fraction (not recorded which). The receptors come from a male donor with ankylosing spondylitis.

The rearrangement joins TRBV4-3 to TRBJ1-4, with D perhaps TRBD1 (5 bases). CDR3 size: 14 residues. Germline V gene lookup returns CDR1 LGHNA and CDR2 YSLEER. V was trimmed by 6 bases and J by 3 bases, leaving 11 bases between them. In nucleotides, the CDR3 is TGCGCCAGCAGTCGGGGGGGGGCTAATGAAAAACTGTTTTTT. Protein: CASSRGGANEKLFF.

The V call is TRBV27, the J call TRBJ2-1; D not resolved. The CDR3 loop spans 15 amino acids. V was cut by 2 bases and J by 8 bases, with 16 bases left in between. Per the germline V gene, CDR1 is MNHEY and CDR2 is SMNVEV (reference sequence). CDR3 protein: CASSLQGLRTYEQFF. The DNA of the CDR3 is TGTGCCAGCAGTTTACAAGGGTTGCGGACGTATGAGCAGTTCTTC.

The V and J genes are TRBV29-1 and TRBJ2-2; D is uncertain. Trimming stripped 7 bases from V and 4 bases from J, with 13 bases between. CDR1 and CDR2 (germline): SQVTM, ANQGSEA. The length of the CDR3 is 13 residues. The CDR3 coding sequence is TGCAGCGCTGGCATGAGGAGCACCGGGGAGCTGTTTTTT. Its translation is CSAGMRSTGELFF.

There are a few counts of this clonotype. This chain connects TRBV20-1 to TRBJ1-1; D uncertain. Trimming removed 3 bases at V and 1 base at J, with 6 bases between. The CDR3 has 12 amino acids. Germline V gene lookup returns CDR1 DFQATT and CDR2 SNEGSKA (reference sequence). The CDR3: CSASRENTEAFF. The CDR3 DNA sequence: TGCAGTGCTAGCCGAGAGAACACTGAAGCTTTCTTT.

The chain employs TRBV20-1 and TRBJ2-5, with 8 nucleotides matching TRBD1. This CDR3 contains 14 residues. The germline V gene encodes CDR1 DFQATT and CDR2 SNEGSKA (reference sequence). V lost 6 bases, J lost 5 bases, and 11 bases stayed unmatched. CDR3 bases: TGCAGTGCACCCTGGCAGGGGGCACGGGAGACCCAGTACTTC. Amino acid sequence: CSAPWQGARETQYF.

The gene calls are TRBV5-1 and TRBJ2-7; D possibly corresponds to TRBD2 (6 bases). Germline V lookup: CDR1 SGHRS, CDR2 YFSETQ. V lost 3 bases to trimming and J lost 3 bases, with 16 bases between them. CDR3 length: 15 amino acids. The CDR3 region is CASSWSGAGIYEQYF. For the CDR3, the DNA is TGCGCCAGCAGCTGGAGTGGGGCGGGGATCTACGAGCAGTACTTC.

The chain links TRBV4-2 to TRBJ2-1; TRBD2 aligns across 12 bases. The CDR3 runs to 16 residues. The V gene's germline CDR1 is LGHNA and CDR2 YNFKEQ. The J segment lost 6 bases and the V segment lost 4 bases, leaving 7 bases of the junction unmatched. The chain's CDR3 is CASSRASGGASNEQFF. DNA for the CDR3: TGTGCCAGCAGCCGAGCTAGCGGGGGGGCCAGCAATGAGCAGTTCTTC.

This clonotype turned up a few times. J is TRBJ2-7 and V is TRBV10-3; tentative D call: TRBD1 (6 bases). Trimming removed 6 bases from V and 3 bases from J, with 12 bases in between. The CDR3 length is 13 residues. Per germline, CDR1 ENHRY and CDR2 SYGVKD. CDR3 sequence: CAISEGQYYEQYF. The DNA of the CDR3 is TGTGCCATCAGCGAAGGACAGTACTACGAGCAGTACTTC.

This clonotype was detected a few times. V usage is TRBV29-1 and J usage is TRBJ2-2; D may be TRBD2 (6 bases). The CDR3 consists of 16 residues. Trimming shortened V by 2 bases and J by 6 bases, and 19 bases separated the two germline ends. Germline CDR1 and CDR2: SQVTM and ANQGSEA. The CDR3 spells CSVERDLVRRAGELFF. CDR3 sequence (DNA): TGCAGCGTTGAAAGGGACCTCGTCAGGAGGGCCGGGGAGCTGTTTTTT.

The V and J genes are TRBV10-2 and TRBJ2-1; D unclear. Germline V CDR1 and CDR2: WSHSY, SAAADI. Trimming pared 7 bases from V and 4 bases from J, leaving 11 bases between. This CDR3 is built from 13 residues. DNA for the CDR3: TGCGCCAGCAAAGACGGCCCTTACAATGAGCAGTTCTTC. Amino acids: CASKDGPYNEQFF.

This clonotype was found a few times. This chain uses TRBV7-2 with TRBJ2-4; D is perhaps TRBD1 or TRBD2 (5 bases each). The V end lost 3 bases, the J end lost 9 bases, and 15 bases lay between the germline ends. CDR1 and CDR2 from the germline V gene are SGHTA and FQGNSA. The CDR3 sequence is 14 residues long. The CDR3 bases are TGTGCCAGCAGCTTCTCTCAGACAGCGGTCATTCAGTACTTC. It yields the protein CASSFSQTAVIQYF.

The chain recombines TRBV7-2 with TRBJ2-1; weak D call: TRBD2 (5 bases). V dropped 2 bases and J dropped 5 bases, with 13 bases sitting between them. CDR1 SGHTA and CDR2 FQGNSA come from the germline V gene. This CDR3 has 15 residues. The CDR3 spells CASSLRGLPDNEQFF. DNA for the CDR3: TGTGCCAGCAGCTTAAGAGGGCTACCGGACAATGAGCAGTTCTTC.

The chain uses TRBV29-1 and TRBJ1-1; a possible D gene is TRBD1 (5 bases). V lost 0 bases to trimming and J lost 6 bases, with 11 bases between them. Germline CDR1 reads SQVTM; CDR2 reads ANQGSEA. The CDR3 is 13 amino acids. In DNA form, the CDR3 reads TGCAGCGTTGAAGAGGATCAGGGTTCTGAAGCTTTCTTT. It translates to CSVEEDQGSEAFF.

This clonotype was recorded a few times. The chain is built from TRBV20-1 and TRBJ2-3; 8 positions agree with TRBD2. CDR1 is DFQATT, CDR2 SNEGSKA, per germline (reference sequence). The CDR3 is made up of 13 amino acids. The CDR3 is CRVSRGAGDTQYF. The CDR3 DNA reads TGCAGGGTGTCGCGGGGGGCTGGAGATACGCAGTATTTT.

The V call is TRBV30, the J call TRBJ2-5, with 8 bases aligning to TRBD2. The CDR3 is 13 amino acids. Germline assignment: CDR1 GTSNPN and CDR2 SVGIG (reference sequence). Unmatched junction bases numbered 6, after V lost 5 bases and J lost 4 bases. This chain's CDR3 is CAWSKGLGETQYF. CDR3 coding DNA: TGTGCCTGGTCGAAGGGACTAGGAGAGACCCAGTACTTC.

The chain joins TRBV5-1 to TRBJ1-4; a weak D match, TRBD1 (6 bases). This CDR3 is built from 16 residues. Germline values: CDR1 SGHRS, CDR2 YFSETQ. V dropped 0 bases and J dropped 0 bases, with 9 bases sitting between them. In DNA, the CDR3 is TGCGCCAGCAGCTTGGGGACAGACCCAACTAATGAAAAACTGTTTTTT. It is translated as CASSLGTDPTNEKLFF.

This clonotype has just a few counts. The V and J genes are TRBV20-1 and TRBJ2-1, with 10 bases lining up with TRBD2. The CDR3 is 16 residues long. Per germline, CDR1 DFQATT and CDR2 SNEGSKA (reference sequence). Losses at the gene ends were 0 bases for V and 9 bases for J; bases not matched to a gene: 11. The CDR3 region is CSARDTSGGAWSEQFF. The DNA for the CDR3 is TGCAGTGCTAGAGATACAAGCGGGGGGGCGTGGTCTGAGCAGTTCTTC.

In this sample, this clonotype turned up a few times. The chain's CDR3 is CSALNPGWGAVSEKLFF. DNA for the CDR3: TGCAGTGCTCTAAACCCTGGCTGGGGGGCTGTTAGTGAAAAACTGTTTTTT. The chain carries TRBV20-1 and TRBJ1-4; a possible D gene is TRBD1 (6 bases). This CDR3 is 17 amino acids long. V was shortened by 5 bases and J by 7 bases, with 26 bases between the two germline ends. The germline V gene encodes CDR1 DFQATT and CDR2 SNEGSKA (reference sequence).

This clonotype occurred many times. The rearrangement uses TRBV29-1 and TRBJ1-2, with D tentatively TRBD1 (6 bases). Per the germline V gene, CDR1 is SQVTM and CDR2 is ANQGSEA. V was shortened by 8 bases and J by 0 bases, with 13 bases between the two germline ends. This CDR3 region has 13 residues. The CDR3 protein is CSSRDNSNYGYTF. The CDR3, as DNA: TGCAGCTCCCGGGACAACTCTAACTATGGCTACACCTTC.

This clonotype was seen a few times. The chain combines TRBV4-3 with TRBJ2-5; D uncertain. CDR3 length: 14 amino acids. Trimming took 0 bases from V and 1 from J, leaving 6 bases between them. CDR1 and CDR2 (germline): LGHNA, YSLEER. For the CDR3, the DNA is TGCGCCAGCAGCCAAGAGGTCAGCCAAGAGACCCAGTACTTC. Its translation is CASSQEVSQETQYF.